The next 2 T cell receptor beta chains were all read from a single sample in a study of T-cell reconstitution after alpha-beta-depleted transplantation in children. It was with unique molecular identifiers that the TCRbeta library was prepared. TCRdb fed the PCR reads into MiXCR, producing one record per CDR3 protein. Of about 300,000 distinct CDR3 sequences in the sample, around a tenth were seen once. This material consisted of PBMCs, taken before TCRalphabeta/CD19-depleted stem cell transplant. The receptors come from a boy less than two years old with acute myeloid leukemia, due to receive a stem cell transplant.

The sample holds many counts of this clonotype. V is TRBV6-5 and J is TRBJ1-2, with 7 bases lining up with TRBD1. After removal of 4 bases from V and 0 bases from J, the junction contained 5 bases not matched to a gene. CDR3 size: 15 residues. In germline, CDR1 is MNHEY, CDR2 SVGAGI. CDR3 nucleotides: TGTGCCAGCAGTTTCACAGGGGCTCCTAACTATGGCTACACCTTC. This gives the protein CASSFTGAPNYGYTF.

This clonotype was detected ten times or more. CDR3 sequence reads: CASSLERTVAHEQYF. CDR3 nucleotides: TGTGCCAGCAGCCTGGAAAGAACAGTAGCTCACGAGCAGTACTTC. V is TRBV5-5 and J is TRBJ2-7, with D hard to call. The CDR3 is 15 residues long. Germline CDR1 is SGHKS and CDR2 is YYEKEE (reference sequence). V was cut by 4 bases and J by 5 bases, with 19 bases left in between.